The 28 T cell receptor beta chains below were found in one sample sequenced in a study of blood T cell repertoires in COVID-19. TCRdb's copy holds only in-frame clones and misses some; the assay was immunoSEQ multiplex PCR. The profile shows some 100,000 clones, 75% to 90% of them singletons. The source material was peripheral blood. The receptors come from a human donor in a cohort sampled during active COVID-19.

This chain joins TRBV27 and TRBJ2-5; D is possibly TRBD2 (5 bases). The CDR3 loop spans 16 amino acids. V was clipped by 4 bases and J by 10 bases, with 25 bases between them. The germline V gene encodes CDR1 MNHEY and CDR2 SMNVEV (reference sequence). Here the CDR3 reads CASSYDVRSASRDQYF. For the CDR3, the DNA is TGTGCCAGCAGTTACGACGTACGTAGCGCATCAAGGGACCAGTACTTC.

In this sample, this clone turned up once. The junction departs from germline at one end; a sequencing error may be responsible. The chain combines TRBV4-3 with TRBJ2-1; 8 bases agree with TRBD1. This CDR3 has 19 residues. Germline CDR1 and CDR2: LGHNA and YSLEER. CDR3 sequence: CASSQGPGQGSGPLNGQFF. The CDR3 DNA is TGCGCCAGCAGCCAAGGTCCCGGACAGGGTTCCGGCCCCCTAAATGGGCAGTTCTTC.

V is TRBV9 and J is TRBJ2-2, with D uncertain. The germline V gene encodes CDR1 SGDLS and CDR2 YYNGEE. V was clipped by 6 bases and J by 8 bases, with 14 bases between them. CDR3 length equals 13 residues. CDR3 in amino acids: CASNRGFGGELFF. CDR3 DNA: TGTGCCAGCAACCGCGGTTTCGGTGGGGAGCTGTTTTTT.

The CDR3 DNA reads TGTGCCAGCAGCCCCCCAGGTCTAAATGGCTACACCTTC. Translated, it gives CASSPPGLNGYTF. The V and J genes are TRBV9 and TRBJ1-2; no definite D call. Germline values: CDR1 SGDLS, CDR2 YYNGEE. The germline V and J ends were trimmed by 4 bases and 6 bases, with 13 bases remaining between them. The CDR3 extends over 13 amino acids.

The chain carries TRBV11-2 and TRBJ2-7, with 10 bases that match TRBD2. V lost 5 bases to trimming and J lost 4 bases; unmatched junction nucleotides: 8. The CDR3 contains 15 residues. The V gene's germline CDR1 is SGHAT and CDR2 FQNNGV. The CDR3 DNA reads TGTGCCAGCAGCCCCGCCAGGACTAGCGGTTACGAGCAGTACTTC. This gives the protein CASSPARTSGYEQYF.

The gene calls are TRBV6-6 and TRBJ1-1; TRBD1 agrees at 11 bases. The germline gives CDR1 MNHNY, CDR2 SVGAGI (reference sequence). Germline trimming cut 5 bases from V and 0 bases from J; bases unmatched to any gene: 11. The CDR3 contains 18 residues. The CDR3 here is CASSRSWTGGILNTEAFF. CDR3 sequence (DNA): TGTGCCAGCAGTAGATCCTGGACAGGGGGCATTTTGAACACTGAAGCTTTCTTT.

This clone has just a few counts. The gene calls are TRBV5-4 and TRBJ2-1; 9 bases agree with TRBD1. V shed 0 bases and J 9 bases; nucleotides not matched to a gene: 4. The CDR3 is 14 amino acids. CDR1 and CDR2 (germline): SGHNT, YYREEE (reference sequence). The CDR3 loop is CASSLDRGRGEQFF. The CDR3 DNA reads TGTGCCAGCAGCTTGGACAGGGGGCGGGGTGAGCAGTTCTTC.

In DNA form, the CDR3 reads TGTGCCACCAGTCAACCAGGGGGAGGAAATGAAAAACTGTTTTTT. This encodes CATSQPGGGNEKLFF. This chain connects TRBV24-1 to TRBJ1-4; 7 nucleotides align to TRBD1. Germline loops: CDR1 KGHDR, CDR2 SFDVKD. This CDR3 has 15 amino acids. Trimming took 6 bases from V and 5 from J; bases not matched to a gene: 8.

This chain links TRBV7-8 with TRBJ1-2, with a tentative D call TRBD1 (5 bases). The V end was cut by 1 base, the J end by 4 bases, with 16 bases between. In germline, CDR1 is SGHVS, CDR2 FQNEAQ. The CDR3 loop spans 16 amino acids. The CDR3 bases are TGTGCCAGCAGCTTAGTTAGGGGTGGTTTCACCTATGGCTACACCTTC. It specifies CASSLVRGGFTYGYTF.

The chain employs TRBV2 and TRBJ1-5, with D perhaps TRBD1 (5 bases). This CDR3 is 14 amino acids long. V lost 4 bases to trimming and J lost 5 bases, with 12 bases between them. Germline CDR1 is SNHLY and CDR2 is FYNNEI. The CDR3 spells CASSVETEHQPQHF. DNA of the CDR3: TGTGCCAGCAGTGTAGAGACAGAGCATCAGCCCCAGCATTTT.

The CDR3 region has the DNA TGTGCCAGCAGCTCACTCCCGGGACAGGGATCCTACGAGCAGTACTTC. Translated, it gives CASSSLPGQGSYEQYF. V usage is TRBV7-9 and J usage is TRBJ2-7; 9 bases are a match to TRBD1. With 4 bases clipped from V and 1 base from J, the junction kept 8 bases outside the gene matches. The CDR3 has 16 amino acids. Looked up from germline, CDR1 is SEHNR and CDR2 is FQNEAQ (reference sequence).

CDR3 in amino acids: CASSPKGGTSGYTDTQYF. The CDR3 DNA sequence: TGTGCCAGCAGTCCAAAAGGTGGGACTAGCGGATACACAGATACGCAGTATTTT. J is TRBJ2-3 and V is TRBV27, with TRBD2 identical over 11 bases. Germline values: CDR1 MNHEY, CDR2 SMNVEV (reference sequence). The CDR3 runs to 18 residues. The J segment lost 2 bases and the V segment lost 5 bases, leaving 12 bases of the junction unmatched.

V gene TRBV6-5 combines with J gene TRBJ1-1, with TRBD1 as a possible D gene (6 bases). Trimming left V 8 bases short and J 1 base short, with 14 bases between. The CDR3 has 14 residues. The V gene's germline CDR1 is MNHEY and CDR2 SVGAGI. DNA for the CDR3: TGTGCCAGCGCCTTAGGGGGTACGAACACTGAAGCTTTCTTT. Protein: CASALGGTNTEAFF.

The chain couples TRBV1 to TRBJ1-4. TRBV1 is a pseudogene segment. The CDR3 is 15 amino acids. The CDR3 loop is CTSSQGGSAGEKLFF. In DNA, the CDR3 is TGCACCAGCAGCCAGGGGGGGTCGGCGGGGGAAAAACTGTTTTTT.

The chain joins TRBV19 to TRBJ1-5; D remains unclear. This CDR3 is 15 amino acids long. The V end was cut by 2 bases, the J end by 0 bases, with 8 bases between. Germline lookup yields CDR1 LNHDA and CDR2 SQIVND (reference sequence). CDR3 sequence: CASSIFGSSNQPQHF. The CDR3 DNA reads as TGTGCCAGTAGTATATTTGGCAGTAGCAATCAGCCCCAGCATTTT. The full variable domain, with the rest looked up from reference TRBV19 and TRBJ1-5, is DGGITQSPKYLFRKEGQNVTLSCEQNLNHDAMYWYRQDPGQGLRLIYYSQIVNDFQKGDIAEGYSVSREKKESFPLTVTSAQKNPTAFYLCASSIFGSSNQPQHFGDGTRLSIL.

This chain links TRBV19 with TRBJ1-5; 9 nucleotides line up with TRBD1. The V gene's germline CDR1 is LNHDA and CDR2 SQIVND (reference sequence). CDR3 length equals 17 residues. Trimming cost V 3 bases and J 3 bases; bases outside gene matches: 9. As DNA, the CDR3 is TGTGCCAGTAGTATTTCCGGGACAGGGTTAAACAATCAGCCCCAGCATTTT. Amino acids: CASSISGTGLNNQPQHF.

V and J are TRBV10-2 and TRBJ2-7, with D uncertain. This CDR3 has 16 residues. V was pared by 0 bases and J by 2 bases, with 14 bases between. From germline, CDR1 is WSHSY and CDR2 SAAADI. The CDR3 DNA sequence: TGCGCCAGCAGTGAGTCGACCCCACTAAACCCCTACGAGCAGTACTTC. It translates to CASSESTPLNPYEQYF.

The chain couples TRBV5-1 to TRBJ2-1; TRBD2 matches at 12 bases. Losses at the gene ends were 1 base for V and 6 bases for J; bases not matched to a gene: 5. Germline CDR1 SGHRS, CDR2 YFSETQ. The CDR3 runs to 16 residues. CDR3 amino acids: CASSLSPSGRGNEQFF. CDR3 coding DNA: TGCGCCAGCAGCTTGAGTCCTAGCGGGAGGGGCAATGAGCAGTTCTTC.

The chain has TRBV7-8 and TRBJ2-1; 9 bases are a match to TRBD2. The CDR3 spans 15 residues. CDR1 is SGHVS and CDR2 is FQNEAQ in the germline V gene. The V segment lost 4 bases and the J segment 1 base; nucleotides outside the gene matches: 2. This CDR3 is CASSSSGISYNEQFF. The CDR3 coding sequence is TGTGCCAGCAGCTCTAGCGGGATATCCTACAATGAGCAGTTCTTC.

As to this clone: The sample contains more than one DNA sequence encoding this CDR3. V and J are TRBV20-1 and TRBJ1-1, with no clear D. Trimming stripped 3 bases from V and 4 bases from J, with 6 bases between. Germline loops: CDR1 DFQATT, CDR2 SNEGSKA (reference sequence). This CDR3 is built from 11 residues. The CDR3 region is CSARGGTEAFF. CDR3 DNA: TGCAGTGCTAGGGGAGGCACTGAAGCTTTCTTT.

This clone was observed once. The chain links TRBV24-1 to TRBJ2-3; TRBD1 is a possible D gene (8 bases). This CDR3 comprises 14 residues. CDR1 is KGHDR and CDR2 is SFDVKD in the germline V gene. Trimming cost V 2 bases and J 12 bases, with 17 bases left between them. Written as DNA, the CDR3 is TGTGCCACCAGTGATTCGGGAGGACAGGGCGTTCAGTATTTT. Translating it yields CATSDSGGQGVQYF.

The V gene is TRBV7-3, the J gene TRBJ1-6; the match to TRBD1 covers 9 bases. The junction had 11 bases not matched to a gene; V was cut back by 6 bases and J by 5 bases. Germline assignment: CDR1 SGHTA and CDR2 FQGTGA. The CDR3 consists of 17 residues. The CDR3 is CASSHTGGGRNNSPLHF. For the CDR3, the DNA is TGTGCCAGCAGTCACACAGGGGGCGGACGCAATAATTCACCCCTCCACTTT.

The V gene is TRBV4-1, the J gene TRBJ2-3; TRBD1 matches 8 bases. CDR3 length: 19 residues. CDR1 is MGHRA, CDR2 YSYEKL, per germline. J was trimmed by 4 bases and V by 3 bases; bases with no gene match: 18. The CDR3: CASSQKARGGQGGPDTQYF. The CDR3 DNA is TGCGCCAGCAGCCAGAAGGCAAGAGGCGGACAGGGCGGGCCAGATACGCAGTATTTT.

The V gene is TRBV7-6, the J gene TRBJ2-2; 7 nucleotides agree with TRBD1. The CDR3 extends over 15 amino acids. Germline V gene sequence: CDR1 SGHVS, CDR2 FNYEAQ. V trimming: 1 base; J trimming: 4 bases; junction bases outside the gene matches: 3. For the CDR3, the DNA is TGTGCCAGCAGCTTAGAACAGGGGCCCACCGGGGAGCTGTTTTTT. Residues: CASSLEQGPTGELFF.

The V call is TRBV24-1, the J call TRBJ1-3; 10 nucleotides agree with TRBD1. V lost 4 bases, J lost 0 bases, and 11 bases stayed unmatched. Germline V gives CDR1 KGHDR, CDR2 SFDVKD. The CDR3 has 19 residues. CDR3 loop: CATSDPRDRGAVSGNTIYF. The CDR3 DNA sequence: TGTGCCACCAGTGACCCCCGGGACAGGGGTGCTGTCTCTGGAAACACCATATATTTT.

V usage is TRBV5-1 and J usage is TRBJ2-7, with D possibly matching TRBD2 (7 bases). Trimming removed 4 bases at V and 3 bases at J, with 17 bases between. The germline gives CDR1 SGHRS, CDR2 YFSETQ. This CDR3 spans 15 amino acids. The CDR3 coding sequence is TGCGCCAGCAGCCCCCGGGGGGCGGGGAGCTACGAGCAGTACTTC. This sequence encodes CASSPRGAGSYEQYF.

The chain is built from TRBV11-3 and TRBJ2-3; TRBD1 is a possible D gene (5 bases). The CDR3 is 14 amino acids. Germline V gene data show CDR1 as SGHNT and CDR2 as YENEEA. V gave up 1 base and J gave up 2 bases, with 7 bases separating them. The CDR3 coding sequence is TGTGCCAGCAGCTTAGGCAGGGCCACAGATACGCAGTATTTT. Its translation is CASSLGRATDTQYF.

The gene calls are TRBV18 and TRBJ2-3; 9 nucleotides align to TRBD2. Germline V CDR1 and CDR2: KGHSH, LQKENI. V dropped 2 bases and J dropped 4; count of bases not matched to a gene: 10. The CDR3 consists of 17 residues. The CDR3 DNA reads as TGTGCCAGCTCACCAAGCGGGAGGAACTCGCGCCCAGATACGCAGTATTTT. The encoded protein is CASSPSGRNSRPDTQYF.